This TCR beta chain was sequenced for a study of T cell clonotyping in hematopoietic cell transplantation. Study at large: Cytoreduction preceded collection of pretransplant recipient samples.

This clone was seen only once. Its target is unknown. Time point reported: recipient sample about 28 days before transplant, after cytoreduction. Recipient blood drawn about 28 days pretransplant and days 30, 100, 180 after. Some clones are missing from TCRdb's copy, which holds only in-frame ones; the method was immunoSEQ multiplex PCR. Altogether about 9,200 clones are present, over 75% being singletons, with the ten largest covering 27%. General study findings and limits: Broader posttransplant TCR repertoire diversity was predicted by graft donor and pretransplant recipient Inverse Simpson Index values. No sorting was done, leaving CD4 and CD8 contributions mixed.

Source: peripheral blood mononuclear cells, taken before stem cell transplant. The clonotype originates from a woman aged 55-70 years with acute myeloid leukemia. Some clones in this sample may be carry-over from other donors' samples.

CDR3 DNA sequence: TGTGCCATCAGTTTAGCGGGAAGCTACGAGCAGTACTTC. As protein: CAISLAGSYEQYF. V gene TRBV10-3 combines with J gene TRBJ2-7, with TRBD2 matching over 8 bases. The germline CDR1 and CDR2 sequences are ENHRY and SYGVKD. V lost 5 bases, J lost 3 bases, and 3 bases stayed unmatched. The CDR3 has 13 amino acids.